This TCR beta chain stems from a study of blood T cell repertoires in COVID-19. Study details: From the United States, Italy and Spain came samples of acute and convalescent COVID-19.

TCRdb's copy holds only in-frame clones and misses some; the assay was immunoSEQ multiplex PCR. This table holds hundreds of thousands of clones, roughly 88% found once. Germline values: CDR1 SGHAT, CDR2 FQNNGV. J gave up 2 bases and V 5 bases, and 8 bases lay outside the gene matches. The CDR3 runs 17 residues. Sequences were obtained from peripheral blood. This receptor was taken from a man between 35 and 55 years old with acute or convalescent COVID-19. V and J are TRBV11-2 and TRBJ2-2; 10 bases fit TRBD2. The CDR3 loop is CASSPGGLALNTGELFF. The CDR3 DNA follows: TGTGCCAGCAGCCCAGGGGGACTAGCGCTTAACACCGGGGAGCTGTTTTTT.